This T cell receptor beta chain emerged from a study of CD8 T cells in ankylosing spondylitis. Study-wide results and caveats: Clones linked to disease, bearing a CD8+ phenotype, were relatively rare in peripheral blood.

Construction of TCR beta libraries was performed using quantitative 5'-RACE with molecular barcodes. TCRdb re-called the 5' RACE reads with MiXCR, one entry per CDR3 protein. Found here are about 150,000 distinct CDR3 sequences, roughly 30% of them singletons; the top ten hold 4.5% to 6%. This CDR3 contains 14 residues. Per germline, CDR1 SEHNR and CDR2 FQNEAQ (reference sequence). With 2 bases clipped from V and 5 bases from J, the junction kept 2 bases outside the gene matches. This clonotype was counted many times. The antigen remains unidentified. The chain has TRBV7-9 and TRBJ2-3, with 9 nucleotides matching TRBD2. The sequencing sample was made of synovial fluid, either unsorted or a sorted T cell fraction (not recorded which). This TCR came from a male donor with ankylosing spondylitis. The CDR3 loop is CASSLLAGKDTQYF. CDR3 sequence (DNA): TGTGCCAGCAGCTTACTAGCGGGGAAAGATACGCAGTATTTT.